This paragraph reports one T cell receptor beta chain. Libraries were prepared by immunoSEQ multiplex PCR; TCRdb keeps only in-frame clonotypes and omits some of them. The sample records 10,000 to 15,000 clones, 65% to 85% being singletons. This record comes from a study of graft-versus-host responses after intestinal transplantation. CDR1 and CDR2 from the germline V gene are SGHVS and FNYEAQ. This CDR3 has 18 amino acids. Trimming took 1 base from V and 0 from J; bases not matched to a gene: 9. The clonotype originates from a human patient who received an intestinal transplant, so some T cells may come from the graft donor. This sequence joins TRBV7-6 and TRBJ1-5; the match to TRBD1 covers 7 bases. The specimen was PBMCs, collected about 300 days after intestinal transplant. The CDR3 nucleotides are TGTGCCAGCAGCTTAGTTTCAGGGGGAAACAATAGCAATCAGCCCCAGCATTTT. The encoded protein is CASSLVSGGNNSNQPQHF.